This T cell receptor beta chain originates from a study of T cell responses to AZD1222 COVID-19 vaccine. Overall study results and limits: Repertoire samples came only from after the peak T cell response. Donors were largely white British and mainly female; clonal diversity was possibly underestimated.

Germline-derived CDR1 and CDR2 are MNHEY and SVGAGI. V lost 5 bases, J lost 3 bases, and 16 bases lay in between. The CDR3 has 15 amino acids. With regard to this clone: Its specificity is not known.

Sequencing used immunoSEQ multiplex PCR; TCRdb keeps in-frame clones, though not all of them. Among 15,000 or so clones listed, more than 80% were seen once. The source is an adult who received the AZD1222 COVID-19 vaccine. The V call is TRBV6-5, the J call TRBJ2-5, with a weak D call TRBD1 (8 bases). The starting material was peripheral blood, obtained 28 days after the second AZD1222 dose. The CDR3 loop is CASSNDRGLKETQYF. DNA for the CDR3: TGTGCCAGCAGTAATGACAGGGGACTAAAAGAGACCCAGTACTTC.